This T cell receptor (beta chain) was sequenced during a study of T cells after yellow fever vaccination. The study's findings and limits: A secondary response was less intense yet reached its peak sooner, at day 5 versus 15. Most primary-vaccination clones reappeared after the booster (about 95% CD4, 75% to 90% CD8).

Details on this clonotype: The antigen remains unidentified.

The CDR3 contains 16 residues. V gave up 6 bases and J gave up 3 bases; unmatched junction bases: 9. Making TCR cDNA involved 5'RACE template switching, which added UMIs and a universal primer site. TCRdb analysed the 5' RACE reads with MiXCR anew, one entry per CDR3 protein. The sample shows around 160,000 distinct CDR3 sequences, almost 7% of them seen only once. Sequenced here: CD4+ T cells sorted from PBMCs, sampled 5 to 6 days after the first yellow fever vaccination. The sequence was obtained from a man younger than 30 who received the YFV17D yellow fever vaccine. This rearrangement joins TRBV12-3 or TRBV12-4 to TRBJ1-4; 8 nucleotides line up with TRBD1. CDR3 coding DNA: TGTGCCAGCAGCGGCTCCTCCAGGGGGCCTAATGAAAAACTGTTTTTT. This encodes CASSGSSRGPNEKLFF.